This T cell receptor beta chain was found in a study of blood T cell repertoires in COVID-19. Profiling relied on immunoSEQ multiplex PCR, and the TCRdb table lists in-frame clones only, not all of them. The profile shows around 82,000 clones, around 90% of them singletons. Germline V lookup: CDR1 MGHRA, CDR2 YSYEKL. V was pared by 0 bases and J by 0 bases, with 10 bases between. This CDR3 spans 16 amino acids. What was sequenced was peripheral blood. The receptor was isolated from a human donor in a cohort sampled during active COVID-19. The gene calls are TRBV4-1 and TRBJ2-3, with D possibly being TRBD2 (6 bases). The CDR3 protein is CASSQDGGSSTDTQYF. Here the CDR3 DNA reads TGCGCCAGCAGCCAAGATGGGGGGAGTAGCACAGATACGCAGTATTTT.